Each of the 29 T cell receptor beta chains below was sequenced from the same sample in a study of control samples from healthy donors and cancer patients. The repertoire was sequenced with immunoSEQ multiplex PCR; TCRdb's copy has only in-frame clones and lacks some. The sample records approximately 190,000 clones, about 90% being singletons. Input material: blood. The receptors stem from a man between 25 and 39 years old in good health.

In this sample, this clone turned up once. This chain joins TRBV6-6 and TRBJ1-1; D is undetermined. The V end was cut by 10 bases, the J end by 6 bases, with 18 bases between. The CDR3 runs 13 residues. Germline V gives CDR1 MNHNY, CDR2 SVGAGI (reference sequence). The DNA for the CDR3 is TGTGCCATCCGAAGCGTGGTGGCGGCTGAAGCTTTCTTT. Translating it yields CAIRSVVAAEAFF.

The gene calls are TRBV7-9 and TRBJ1-1; no clear D gene. The CDR3 is 14 amino acids. Trimming removed 5 bases from V and 1 base from J, with 11 bases in between. The V gene's germline CDR1 is SEHNR and CDR2 FQNEAQ (reference sequence). Here the CDR3 reads CASSPRSTNTEAFF. The DNA of the CDR3 is TGTGCCAGCAGCCCGCGGTCAACGAACACTGAAGCTTTCTTT. The whole variable domain, filled in from reference TRBV7-9 and TRBJ1-1, reads DTGVSQNPRHKITKRGQNVTFRCDPISEHNRLYWYRQTLGQGPEFLTYFQNEAQLEKSRLLSDRFSAERPKGSFSTLEIQRTEQGDSAMYLCASSPRSTNTEAFFGQGTRLTVV.

This chain connects TRBV7-9 to TRBJ2-7, with D possibly TRBD2 on 6 matching bases. Germline V lookup: CDR1 SEHNR, CDR2 FQNEAQ (reference sequence). Trimming left V 4 bases short and J 7 bases short, with 20 bases between. This CDR3 is built from 15 residues. The CDR3 here is CASSSLGEALKEQYF. CDR3 DNA: TGTGCCAGCAGCTCGCTCGGGGAGGCCCTTAAGGAGCAGTACTTC. Full variable domain (outside the CDR3, taken from reference TRBV7-9 and TRBJ2-7): DTGVSQNPRHKITKRGQNVTFRCDPISEHNRLYWYRQTLGQGPEFLTYFQNEAQLEKSRLLSDRFSAERPKGSFSTLEIQRTEQGDSAMYLCASSSLGEALKEQYFGPGTRLTVT.

The rearrangement links TRBV18 to TRBJ2-1; D is possibly TRBD2 (6 bases). The V gene lost 0 bases and the J gene lost 5 bases, with 11 bases spanning the gap. The CDR3 contains 15 residues. Germline loops: CDR1 KGHSH, CDR2 LQKENI. The CDR3 sequence is CASSPPEGYDNEQFF. CDR3 sequence (DNA): TGTGCCAGCTCACCACCGGAGGGGTATGACAATGAGCAGTTCTTC.

The rearrangement links TRBV11-2 to TRBJ2-2, with D perhaps matching TRBD2 (5 bases). V was trimmed by 4 bases and J by 6 bases, leaving 15 bases between them. The CDR3 consists of 15 residues. Germline V gene lookup returns CDR1 SGHAT and CDR2 FQNNGV. The chain's CDR3 is CASSSARTGAGELFF. The CDR3 bases are TGTGCCAGCAGCTCCGCACGGACTGGGGCCGGGGAGCTGTTTTTT.

The genes are TRBV6-5 and TRBJ2-3, with TRBD2 as a possible D gene (5 bases). V was cut by 4 bases and J by 5 bases, with 16 bases left in between. The CDR3 totals 15 residues. Germline CDR1 reads MNHEY; CDR2 reads SVGAGI. CDR3 residues: CASSFGLPRGDTQYF. For the CDR3, the DNA is TGTGCCAGCAGTTTCGGACTGCCCCGCGGAGATACGCAGTATTTT.

The rearrangement joins TRBV7-2 to TRBJ2-2; D is ambiguous. Per germline, CDR1 SGHTA and CDR2 FQGNSA. The CDR3 sequence is 14 residues long. V was clipped by 5 bases and J by 6 bases, with 13 bases between them. For the CDR3, the DNA is TGTGCCAGCAGCCAATTTCAAGTCCCCGGGGAGCTGTTTTTT. Translation gives CASSQFQVPGELFF. Full variable domain (outside the CDR3, taken from reference TRBV7-2 and TRBJ2-2): GAGVSQSPSNKVTEKGKDVELRCDPISGHTALYWYRQSLGQGLEFLIYFQGNSAPDKSGLPSDRFSAERTGGSVSTLTIQRTQQEDSAVYLCASSQFQVPGELFFGEGSRLTVL.

The CDR3 region is CASSIQGLGTEAFF. In DNA form, the CDR3 reads TGTGCCAGTAGTATTCAGGGGCTCGGGACTGAAGCTTTCTTT. The chain has TRBV19 and TRBJ1-1, with D possibly being TRBD1 (6 bases). CDR1 LNHDA and CDR2 SQIVND come from the germline V gene (reference sequence). V dropped 3 bases and J dropped 5 bases, with 13 bases sitting between them. This CDR3 comprises 14 residues.

The chain uses TRBV6-1 and TRBJ2-7; possibly TRBD1 for D (6 bases). Germline V CDR1 and CDR2: MNHNS, SASEGT. The CDR3 totals 15 residues. V lost 1 base, J lost 6 bases, and 16 bases lay in between. CDR3 DNA: TGTGCCAGCAGTGAAGTTTTTAGGGGGACGGGCGAGCAGTACTTC. Translated: CASSEVFRGTGEQYF.

This clone was recorded only once. The J gene is TRBJ2-3, the V gene TRBV5-6; D is unclear. Trimming took 1 base from V and 3 from J, leaving 12 bases between them. Germline lookup yields CDR1 SGHDT and CDR2 YYEEEE. CDR3 length equals 15 residues. CDR3 residues: CASSLSLRLTDTQYF. CDR3 in DNA: TGTGCCAGCAGCTTGAGTCTCAGGTTGACAGATACGCAGTATTTT.

CDR3: CASSIPGAYGYTF. CDR3 in DNA: TGTGCCAGTAGTATCCCAGGGGCATATGGCTACACCTTC. This chain connects TRBV19 to TRBJ1-2; maybe TRBD1 (6 bases). V lost 3 bases and J 5 bases, leaving 10 bases between the germline ends. The CDR3 sequence is 13 residues long. Looked up from germline, CDR1 is LNHDA and CDR2 is SQIVND (reference sequence).

This chain links TRBV6-5 with TRBJ2-1; TRBD1 aligns across 9 bases. This CDR3 is built from 12 residues. The V gene end was trimmed by 6 bases and the J gene end by 6 bases; junction bases not matched to a gene: 0. Germline assignment: CDR1 MNHEY and CDR2 SVGAGI. In DNA, the CDR3 is TGTGCCAGCAGGACAGGGGGCAATGAGCAGTTCTTC. This translates into CASRTGGNEQFF.

The V and J genes are TRBV2 and TRBJ1-6; D remains unclear. The V gene's germline CDR1 is SNHLY and CDR2 FYNNEI. CDR3 length: 14 residues. V shed 4 bases and J shed 10 bases, with 14 bases lying between them. CDR3 DNA: TGTGCCAGCAGTGGGTCCCCGGTGGGGTCACCCCTCCACTTT. This codes for CASSGSPVGSPLHF.

The table lists this clone with a count of one. The rearrangement links TRBV19 to TRBJ1-1; 8 nucleotides align to TRBD1. The germline V gene encodes CDR1 LNHDA and CDR2 SQIVND (reference sequence). V lost 3 bases and J lost 4; bases outside the gene matches: 7. The CDR3 is 15 amino acids. The CDR3 nucleotides are TGTGCCAGTAGTATCGAGGGCAGGGGGCCCACTGAAGCTTTCTTT. This encodes CASSIEGRGPTEAFF.

The rearrangement uses TRBV24-1 and TRBJ1-5; a weak D match, TRBD1 (6 bases). The CDR3 has 15 residues. V was trimmed by 3 bases and J by 5 bases, leaving 13 bases between them. Germline V gene lookup returns CDR1 KGHDR and CDR2 SFDVKD. The chain's CDR3 is CATSDPRQADQPQHF. CDR3 sequence (DNA): TGTGCCACCAGTGATCCCCGACAGGCAGATCAGCCCCAGCATTTT.

The chain carries TRBV25-1 and TRBJ2-3, with D maybe TRBD2 (6 bases). Germline V gene lookup returns CDR1 MGHDK and CDR2 SYGVNS. V lost 4 bases and J lost 2, with 10 bases in between. This CDR3 spans 14 amino acids. CDR3 bases: TGTGCCAGCAGTGGGACGGACTACACAGATACGCAGTATTTT. It codes for CASSGTDYTDTQYF.

The chain employs TRBV6-5 and TRBJ2-7; the D gene is possibly TRBD2 (6 bases). Germline CDR1 and CDR2: MNHEY and SVGAGI. This CDR3 is 14 amino acids long. Trimming cost V 8 bases and J 4 bases, with 18 bases left between them. CDR3 sequence (DNA): TGTGCCAGCCTGGACCAAACTAGCCGGTACGAGCAGTACTTC. Its translation is CASLDQTSRYEQYF.

This chain uses TRBV6-5 with TRBJ1-6, with D perhaps TRBD1 (6 bases). Per the germline V gene, CDR1 is MNHEY and CDR2 is SVGAGI. CDR3 length equals 13 residues. With 5 bases removed from V and 8 bases from J, the gap between germline ends came to 10 bases. CDR3 in DNA: TGTGCCAGCAGTCACAGGGAGGATTCACCCCTCCACTTT. It codes for CASSHREDSPLHF.

The table lists this clone with many counts. V usage is TRBV9 and J usage is TRBJ1-1; D unclear. This CDR3 has 13 residues. Deletions cut 3 bases from V and 6 bases from J, with 12 bases between. CDR1 and CDR2 (germline): SGDLS, YYNGEE. The CDR3 loop reads CASSAQGIAEAFF. Written as DNA, the CDR3 is TGTGCCAGCAGCGCCCAAGGTATCGCTGAAGCTTTCTTT.

The V gene is TRBV19, the J gene TRBJ2-1; no firm D call. This CDR3 has 15 amino acids. Deletions cut 4 bases from V and 0 bases from J, with 10 bases between. CDR1 and CDR2 from the germline V gene are LNHDA and SQIVND (reference sequence). The CDR3 bases are TGTGCCAGTAGTAAGCCGGGCAGCTCCTACAATGAGCAGTTCTTC. It is translated as CASSKPGSSYNEQFF.

This chain uses TRBV5-6 with TRBJ2-3; 7 bases align to TRBD2. Germline CDR1 is SGHDT and CDR2 is YYEEEE. The CDR3 is 17 amino acids. Trimming took 1 base from V and 0 from J; bases not matched to a gene: 8. The CDR3 DNA sequence: TGTGCCAGCAGCTTGACGAGGGAGGGCCGGAGCACAGATACGCAGTATTTT. This gives the protein CASSLTREGRSTDTQYF.

The genes are TRBV2 and TRBJ1-4, with D possibly being TRBD1 (5 bases). Trimming stripped 4 bases from V and 7 bases from J, with 13 bases between. From germline, CDR1 is SNHLY and CDR2 FYNNEI. The CDR3 consists of 14 residues. The CDR3 region is CASSARGRVEKLFF. CDR3 bases: TGTGCCAGCAGTGCGAGGGGTCGGGTTGAAAAACTGTTTTTT.

J is TRBJ2-4 and V is TRBV29-1; D remains unclear. Germline V gene lookup returns CDR1 SQVTM and CDR2 ANQGSEA. CDR3 length equals 11 residues. Trimming pared 6 bases from V and 7 bases from J, leaving 10 bases between. DNA for the CDR3: TGCAGCGTCCTTACAGACAACATTCAGTACTTC. This sequence encodes CSVLTDNIQYF.

This sequence joins TRBV5-1 and TRBJ2-7; 10 positions match TRBD1. The J segment lost 1 base and the V segment lost 1 base, leaving 11 bases of the junction unmatched. Germline V gene lookup returns CDR1 SGHRS and CDR2 YFSETQ. This CDR3 contains 18 residues. CDR3 protein: CASSLRTGGPFRSYEQYF. CDR3 coding DNA: TGCGCCAGCAGCTTGAGGACAGGGGGGCCCTTTCGGTCCTACGAGCAGTACTTC.

The chain has TRBV6-1 and TRBJ2-7, with a tentative D call TRBD1 (5 bases). CDR1 and CDR2 from the germline V gene are MNHNS and SASEGT. This CDR3 is 14 amino acids long. The V end was cut by 3 bases, the J end by 1 base, with 10 bases between. CDR3 sequence reads: CASSDQGSSYEQYF. For the CDR3, the DNA is TGTGCCAGCAGTGATCAGGGATCGTCCTACGAGCAGTACTTC.

The rearrangement links TRBV9 to TRBJ2-2, with TRBD2 matching 10 bases. The CDR3 sequence is 18 residues long. Germline lookup yields CDR1 SGDLS and CDR2 YYNGEE. J gave up 4 bases and V 0 bases, and 9 bases lay outside the gene matches. The CDR3 loop reads CASSVVTLAGRVTGELFF. Written as DNA, the CDR3 is TGTGCCAGCAGCGTAGTCACACTAGCGGGGCGTGTCACCGGGGAGCTGTTTTTT. The variable domain in full, completed from reference TRBV9 and TRBJ2-2, reads DSGVTQTPKHLITATGQRVTLRCSPRSGDLSVYWYQQSLDQGLQFLIQYYNGEERAKGNILERFSAQQFPDLHSELNLSSLELGDSALYFCASSVVTLAGRVTGELFFGEGSRLTVL.

The chain joins TRBV15 to TRBJ1-2; D remains unclear. This CDR3 region has 13 residues. V lost 2 bases, J lost 1 base, and 5 bases lay in between. Germline V gives CDR1 LNHNV, CDR2 YYDKDF (reference sequence). As DNA, the CDR3 is TGTGCCACCAGCAGAACTAGTAACTATGGCTACACCTTC. Amino acids: CATSRTSNYGYTF.

This sequence joins TRBV27 and TRBJ1-6; D might be TRBD1 (5 bases). The germline CDR1 and CDR2 sequences are MNHEY and SMNVEV (reference sequence). This CDR3 spans 17 amino acids. Trimming left V 0 bases short and J 1 base short, with 10 bases between. CDR3 in DNA: TGTGCCAGCAGTTTATCGGGGCGCCGGTCCTATAATTCACCCCTCCACTTT. It is translated as CASSLSGRRSYNSPLHF.

J is TRBJ2-6 and V is TRBV5-6, with D tentatively TRBD2 (5 bases). Germline V gives CDR1 SGHDT, CDR2 YYEEEE. This CDR3 spans 16 amino acids. V lost 4 bases and J lost 0, with 11 bases in between. The CDR3 sequence: CASSLKGGSGANVLTF. The DNA of the CDR3 is TGTGCCAGCAGCCTTAAAGGAGGCTCTGGGGCCAACGTCCTGACTTTC. The full variable domain, completed using reference TRBV5-6 and TRBJ2-6, is DAGVTQSPTHLIKTRGQQVTLRCSPKSGHDTVSWYQQALGQGPQFIFQYYEEEERQRGNFPDRFSGHQFPNYSSELNVNALLLGDSALYLCASSLKGGSGANVLTFGAGSRLTVL.